The rows below give T cell receptor beta chains drawn from one sample of a study of PD-L1 blockade in urothelial cancer. Sequenced by immunoSEQ multiplex PCR; TCRdb stores in-frame clones only, minus some. Found here are about 100,000 clones, about 85% of them singletons; the top ten hold around 2.4%. The sample in question was PBMCs, obtained around atezolizumab (anti-PD-L1) treatment. The source of these receptors is a man in his fifties with urothelial cancer. The CDR3 runs from the conserved cysteine through the conserved F or W. Not all rows give a size; the values are once, few, many and, for expanded clones, a class.

clone_size: .
v_call: TRBV18
j_call: TRBJ2-1
cdr3_aa: CASSLGTSSYNEQFF

clone_size: .
v_call: TRBV2
j_call: TRBJ2-3
cdr3_aa: CASSGSGGNTDTQYF

clone_size: .
v_call: TRBV4-2
j_call: TRBJ2-2
cdr3_aa: CASSRTGSNTGELFF

clone_size: .
v_call: TRBV7-2
j_call: TRBJ2-2
cdr3_aa: CASSPGQGISSTGELFF

clone_size: .
v_call: TRBV4-2
j_call: TRBJ1-1
cdr3_aa: CASSSWTGPLNTEAFF

clone_size: once
v_call: TRBV5-4
j_call: TRBJ2-3
cdr3_aa: CASSIGGRESTDTQYF

clone_size: .
v_call: TRBV14
j_call: TRBJ2-2
cdr3_aa: CASSLIGGSFAGELFF

clone_size: .
v_call: TRBV7-3
j_call: TRBJ2-5
cdr3_aa: CASSDTGQGMGETQYF

clone_size: .
v_call: TRBV28
j_call: TRBJ2-1
cdr3_aa: CASSFTTAGAYNEQFF

clone_size: .
v_call: TRBV16
j_call: TRBJ2-7
cdr3_aa: CASSQGGQGNLYF

clone_size: .
v_call: TRBV5-6
j_call: TRBJ2-7
cdr3_aa: CASSLKGAEEQYF

clone_size: .
v_call: TRBV30
j_call: TRBJ1-6
cdr3_aa: CAWSMQGFSPLHF

clone_size: .
v_call: TRBV7-9
j_call: TRBJ1-4
cdr3_aa: CASSLPGTGGAFEKLFF

clone_size: .
v_call: TRBV19
j_call: TRBJ1-5
cdr3_aa: CASTGTMGAYQPQHF

clone_size: .
v_call: TRBV28
j_call: TRBJ2-1
cdr3_aa: CASSFTGVNEQFF

clone_size: .
v_call: TRBV18
j_call: TRBJ2-2
cdr3_aa: CASSLGQVGGGELFF

clone_size: .
v_call: TRBV18
j_call: TRBJ2-5
cdr3_aa: CASSPNNLAGQETQYF

clone_size: .
v_call: TRBV29-1
j_call: TRBJ2-5
cdr3_aa: CSVKTGGETQYF

clone_size: once
v_call: TRBV7-3
j_call: TRBJ2-2
cdr3_aa: CASSFAGLGTGELFF

clone_size: .
v_call: TRBV6-1
j_call: TRBJ2-3
cdr3_aa: CASSEFRNTDTQYF

clone_size: .
v_call: TRBV9
j_call: TRBJ1-2
cdr3_aa: CASSSRTGQGFGGYTF

clone_size: .
v_call: TRBV18
j_call: TRBJ1-3
cdr3_aa: CASSQSDSSSGNTIYF

clone_size: .
v_call: TRBV10-3
j_call: TRBJ2-7
cdr3_aa: CAISESRTGGPHEQYF

clone_size: .
v_call: TRBV19
j_call: TRBJ2-1
cdr3_aa: CASSMLAGYSYNEQFF

clone_size: .
v_call: TRBV10-3
j_call: TRBJ2-2
cdr3_aa: CAISEVLGELFF

clone_size: once
v_call: TRBV14
j_call: TRBJ2-7
cdr3_aa: CASSQDAGRSFF

clone_size: .
v_call: TRBV15
j_call: TRBJ1-2
cdr3_aa: CATGQGLGGYTF

clone_size: few
v_call: TRBV2
j_call: TRBJ2-7
cdr3_aa: CASSEVLAGYEQYF

clone_size: .
v_call: TRBV6-5
j_call: TRBJ2-3
cdr3_aa: CASKTGATTDTQYF

clone_size: .
v_call: TRBV19
j_call: TRBJ1-6
cdr3_aa: CASSSQPRTGNSPLHF

clone_size: .
v_call: TRBV30
j_call: TRBJ2-7
cdr3_aa: CAWSEGQGTSEQYF